This T cell receptor beta chain was recorded in a study of cytomegalovirus exposure and HLA in healthy donors (dated by TCRdb to the late 2010s). In the study overall: A later analysis indicated that the 110 or so validation repertoires were generated on the platform also employed for the roughly 730 repertoires of the first cohort. The study was designed to test whether signatures of past pathogen exposure could be identified by cataloging public T cell receptors. Besides the first cohort of 666 subjects, a separate validation cohort made up of over a hundred different subjects was used. High-throughput TCR immunosequencing, statistical association of individual TCRs with disease status, and machine learning were combined to predict cytomegalovirus infection status. What the research found in general, with its limitations: In a later analysis, TCRs clustered in the first cohort were found to also tend to co-occur in the 120 validation repertoires, with 90% to 95% of cluster scores above 0. Cytomegalovirus status was reported to be diagnosed by the classifier with high specificity and sensitivity in both the original and validation cohorts. All 120 or so repertoires were used to score co-occurrence in the validation cohort in a later analysis, because that analysis had no HLA typing for the cohort. The authors suggested that the approach could potentially be generalized to other disease states and immunological phenotypes. Three of the identified cytomegalovirus-associated TCR beta chains were confirmed in vitro to be specific for cytomegalovirus antigens. The study listed 150 to 200 TCR beta chains as associated with cytomegalovirus. Most TCR sequences were seen in very few donors, while some public TCRs were found in many individuals.

There are 19 amino acids in the CDR3, from cysteine to phenylalanine inclusive. The sequence is cut down to CDR3 DNA, 57 bases in frame from base 1. In the germline V gene (reference sequence), CDR1 corresponds to LNHDA and CDR2 to SQIVND. Germline trimming: 7 bases from V, 2 bases from J; junction bases outside gene matches: 16. As concerns this clone: It lacks a known antigen. Base quality data are lacking; no much larger clone is found one base away.

The library was produced with the immunoSEQ multiplex PCR assay. As for the authors' bioinformatics: A statistical classification framework was built for diagnosing cytomegalovirus status from the catalog of TCR beta chain sequences. Entries here come from immuneACCESS through TCRdb and include only in-frame sequences with V and J called. Some clones fail to appear in such tables; in the studies checked, an unresolved V gene covers under half of the shortfall, and the cause of the remainder is unknown. That table is the source of V, J and clone size, and D and trimming were worked out from the DNA. Present in this sample are about 300,000 clones, around 89% of which were seen just once. Of the sample, around 0.9% falls within the top ten clones. Separate from the approximately 670-subject first cohort, the validation cohort of about 130 subjects was the group to which the donors belonged.

The chain links TRBV19 with TRBJ2-4, with TRBD2 identical over 11 junction bases. The receptor comes from a woman aged 18 to 35 in good health and CMV-seronegative. The sequencing input was PBMCs. The encoded CDR3 is CASTFGASGRLGTKNIQYF. Here is the DNA: TGTGCCAGTACCTTTGGTGCTAGCGGGAGGCTCGGGACCAAAAACATTCAGTACTTC.